The 9 T cell receptor beta chains below all came from one sample that was sequenced in a study of shared clonotypes between healthy human individuals. Only in-frame clones appear in the TCRdb table, and some are missing; sequencing was by immunoSEQ multiplex PCR. This table has approximately 2.5 million clones, approximately 94% appearing once. The specimen was naive CD4+ T cells sorted from blood. Subset denoted: CD45RA+ positively selected. These receptors all come from a young man in good health.

The rearrangement uses TRBV19 and TRBJ1-6; D is perhaps TRBD1 (5 bases). CDR1 is LNHDA and CDR2 is SQIVND in the germline V gene (reference sequence). This CDR3 comprises 16 residues. With 7 bases removed from V and 6 bases from J, the gap between germline ends came to 19 bases. CDR3: CASNDIGGISNSPLHF. In DNA, the CDR3 is TGTGCCAGTAATGACATTGGGGGGATATCTAATTCACCCCTCCACTTT.

The chain combines TRBV5-5 with TRBJ2-5; D possibly corresponds to TRBD2 (6 bases). Trimming took off 4 bases at V and 1 base at J, with 17 bases between the two ends. The CDR3 extends over 16 amino acids. CDR1 and CDR2 from the germline V gene are SGHKS and YYEKEE (reference sequence). The CDR3 DNA is TGTGCCAGCAGCATTGGGATTAGCGGAGGCCAAGAGACCCAGTACTTC. It encodes CASSIGISGGQETQYF. The full variable domain, completed using reference TRBV5-5 and TRBJ2-5, is DAGVTQSPTHLIKTRGQQVTLRCSPISGHKSVSWYQQVLGQGPQFIFQYYEKEERGRGNFPDRFSARQFPNYSSELNVNALLLGDSALYLCASSIGISGGQETQYFGPGTRLLVL.

CDR3 coding DNA: TGTGCCAGCAGCGTAGTTGGGCTAGCGGGAGTACTAGAGACCCAGTACTTC. It is translated as CASSVVGLAGVLETQYF. The gene calls are TRBV9 and TRBJ2-5; 10 positions agree with TRBD2. CDR1 is SGDLS and CDR2 is YYNGEE in the germline V gene. CDR3 length equals 17 residues. Trimming took 0 bases from V and 4 from J; bases not matched to a gene: 9.

This sequence joins TRBV27 and TRBJ2-4, with 9 bases lining up with TRBD1. Germline V lookup: CDR1 MNHEY, CDR2 SMNVEV (reference sequence). Germline trimming cut 5 bases from V and 1 base from J; bases unmatched to any gene: 9. This CDR3 has 17 amino acids. Here the CDR3 reads CASSPPGQGYAKNIQYF. The CDR3, as DNA: TGTGCCAGCAGTCCCCCGGGACAGGGATACGCCAAAAACATTCAGTACTTC.

The V and J genes are TRBV2 and TRBJ2-5, with D maybe TRBD1 (6 bases). Germline values: CDR1 SNHLY, CDR2 FYNNEI. V was trimmed by 11 bases and J by 5 bases, leaving 18 bases between them. The CDR3 loop spans 13 amino acids. The CDR3 region is CAGNRQAGETQYF. For the CDR3, the DNA is TGTGCCGGAAATCGACAGGCCGGGGAGACCCAGTACTTC.

V gene TRBV5-1 combines with J gene TRBJ1-1; 7 bases are a match to TRBD1. Unmatched junction bases numbered 8, after V lost 4 bases and J lost 5 bases. The CDR3 consists of 14 residues. Germline CDR1 SGHRS, CDR2 YFSETQ. The CDR3 spells CASSATGARTEAFF. CDR3 nucleotide sequence: TGCGCCAGCAGCGCAACAGGGGCGAGGACTGAAGCTTTCTTT.

On this clone itself: Other nucleotide sequences in the sample specify the same CDR3. This rearrangement joins TRBV7-2 to TRBJ2-7, with D possibly matching TRBD2 (6 bases). The V gene's germline CDR1 is SGHTA and CDR2 FQGNSA. This CDR3 region has 14 residues. V was shortened by 3 bases and J by 0 bases, with 9 bases between the two germline ends. CDR3 nucleotide sequence: TGTGCCAGCAGCTTTGGGGGGAGCTCCTACGAGCAGTACTTC. Translated, it gives CASSFGGSSYEQYF.

This rearrangement joins TRBV10-3 to TRBJ2-1; D might be TRBD1 (6 bases). The germline CDR1 and CDR2 sequences are ENHRY and SYGVKD. There are 15 residues in the CDR3. Trimming left V 2 bases short and J 5 bases short, with 13 bases between. The DNA of the CDR3 is TGTGCCATCAGTGAGCGCCGGGACAACGACAATGAGCAGTTCTTC. Its protein is CAISERRDNDNEQFF.

As DNA, the CDR3 is TGTGCCTGGAGTGACACGAGCAATCAGCCCCAGCATTTT. Translated: CAWSDTSNQPQHF. The genes are TRBV30 and TRBJ1-5, with D uncertain. CDR1 is GTSNPN and CDR2 is SVGIG in the germline V gene (reference sequence). Trimming took 1 base from V and 1 from J, leaving 5 bases between them. The CDR3 loop spans 13 amino acids.